This T cell receptor (beta chain) was found in a study of blood T cell repertoires in COVID-19. Study in general: Specimens from acute and convalescent COVID-19 originated in the United States, Italy and Spain. PBMCs, B-cell-depleted T cells, or T cells were the source of the cDNA or gDNA that made up the material.

The length of the CDR3 is 13 residues. CDR1 and CDR2 from the germline V gene are LGHNA and YNFKEQ. Between the trimmed V and J ends, which lost 3 bases and 3 bases, there was a span of 8 bases. In the authors' workflow: Using reference gene primer amplification, nucleated cell counts were estimated. TCRdb's copy holds only in-frame clones and misses some; the assay was immunoSEQ multiplex PCR. The V and J calls and clone size are taken from that table; D and trimming were inferred from the DNA. The data show 250,000 to 400,000 clones, approximately 88% seen once. A Seattle source enrolled patients during active infection and followed them longitudinally.

The rearrangement uses TRBV4-2 and TRBJ1-1; D is ambiguous. This TCR was sampled from a woman in her twenties or thirties with COVID-19, enrolled during active disease. Sequencing input: peripheral blood. The CDR3, as DNA: TGTGCCAGCAGCCAGGGCCAACACACTGAAGCTTTCTTT. Encoded protein: CASSQGQHTEAFF.